The 30 T cell receptor beta chains presented below share a single source sample, sequenced in a study of spatial heterogeneity in lung cancer. The study, taken as a whole, reports: Tumor mutation count correlated with how many alpha and beta TCRs expanded intratumorally.

TCRdb recomputed calls from the 5' RACE reads with MiXCR, one row per CDR3 protein. The data contain under 15,000 distinct CDR3 sequences, 4.7% of them singletons. These receptors have no known antigen. The time point denotes: sample taken at primary tumor resection. This material consisted of lung tumor tissue, taken at surgery. All receptors come from a female donor with early-stage non-small cell lung cancer.

This clonotype was counted at least ten times. As an off-target read in a library built for alpha chains, this beta chain has a frequency of little significance. The chain couples TRBV7-9 to TRBJ2-5, with D hard to call. V was trimmed by 2 bases and J by 5 bases, leaving 9 bases between them. The CDR3 contains 13 residues. The V gene's germline CDR1 is SEHNR and CDR2 FQNEAQ (reference sequence). The CDR3 sequence: CASSLQVDETQYF. The CDR3 DNA follows: TGTGCCAGCAGCTTACAGGTGGATGAGACCCAGTACTTC.

This clonotype was found many times. This beta chain was picked up by a library intended for alpha chains and is off target, so its count carries little meaning. The chain is built from TRBV2 and TRBJ2-3; unclear D gene. This CDR3 is 11 amino acids long. The V gene's germline CDR1 is SNHLY and CDR2 FYNNEI. V was trimmed by 8 bases and J by 1 base, leaving 4 bases between them. This CDR3 reads CASEGTDTQYF. In DNA, the CDR3 is TGTGCCAGCGAGGGCACAGATACGCAGTATTTT.

This clonotype showed up many times. Found in a library prepared for alpha chains, this beta chain is an off-target read, and its abundance has little meaning. The rearrangement links TRBV4-3 to TRBJ1-2, with D perhaps TRBD1 (6 bases). Germline values: CDR1 LGHNA, CDR2 YSLEER. V was shortened by 4 bases and J by 8 bases, with 23 bases between the two germline ends. CDR3 length equals 16 residues. The DNA of the CDR3 is TGCGCCAGCAGCCTCACGCGCAATCAGGGGAGTTGGGGCTACACCTTC. This codes for CASSLTRNQGSWGYTF.

This clonotype showed up many times. This beta chain turned up in a library designed for alpha chains; as an off-target read, its abundance says little. The rearrangement links TRBV19 to TRBJ2-2, with 9 bases aligning to TRBD2. V lost 6 bases, J lost 7 bases, and 9 bases stayed unmatched. This CDR3 spans 15 amino acids. Germline loops: CDR1 LNHDA, CDR2 SQIVND (reference sequence). The CDR3 loop reads CASSYGGLAGGELFF. The CDR3 DNA reads TGTGCCAGTAGCTATGGGGGACTAGCCGGCGGGGAGCTGTTTTTT.

There are many counts of this clonotype. This beta chain came through as a stray read in a library set up for alpha chains, and its size says little. The chain is built from TRBV4-1 and TRBJ1-6; D remains unclear. Per the germline V gene, CDR1 is MGHRA and CDR2 is YSYEKL. The CDR3 is 14 amino acids. The V end lost 5 bases, the J end lost 4 bases, and 9 bases lay between the germline ends. Here the CDR3 DNA reads TGCGCCAGCAGCACTGCCGGGTATAATTCACCCCTCCACTTT. Encoded protein: CASSTAGYNSPLHF.

This clonotype was detected only a few times. For a library built for alpha chains, this beta chain is a stray read; little rests on its size. V gene TRBV11-1 combines with J gene TRBJ1-6; D is undetermined. V lost 5 bases and J lost 7, with 6 bases in between. Germline lookup yields CDR1 SGHAT and CDR2 FQDESV (reference sequence). CDR3 length: 12 amino acids. The CDR3 loop is CASSILNSPLHF. The CDR3 nucleotides read TGTGCCAGCAGCATTCTGAATTCACCCCTCCACTTT.

There are many counts of this clonotype. This beta chain lies outside the target of a library built for alpha chains; its clone size means little. V is TRBV7-9 and J is TRBJ1-2; D may be TRBD1 (5 bases). Trimming pared 3 bases from V and 4 bases from J, leaving 9 bases between. Germline V gene data show CDR1 as SEHNR and CDR2 as FQNEAQ (reference sequence). There are 13 residues in the CDR3. In DNA form, the CDR3 reads TGTGCCAGCAGCTTTGGACAAGTCTATGGCTACACCTTC. It is translated as CASSFGQVYGYTF.

Concerning this clonotype itself: This could be a read error, since a much larger clone is one nucleotide away. A library made for alpha chains picked up this beta chain off target, so its size means little. J is TRBJ1-2 and V is TRBV7-3; no clear D gene. Germline CDR1 reads SGHTA; CDR2 reads FQGTGA. The CDR3 loop spans 13 amino acids. The CDR3 here is CASSLDGSYGHTF. Written as DNA, the CDR3 is TGTGCCAGCAGCCTGGACGGAAGCTATGGCCACACCTTC.

In this sample, this clonotype turned up many times. This beta chain is off target for a library built for alpha chains, so its abundance means little. In nucleotides, the CDR3 is TGTGCCAGCAGTCCTAGAGGATTAGCGGGGGGGCTCACAGATACGCAGTATTTT. This translates into CASSPRGLAGGLTDTQYF. The V call is TRBV27, the J call TRBJ2-3, with 11 bases fitting TRBD2. Germline V gives CDR1 MNHEY, CDR2 SMNVEV (reference sequence). This CDR3 has 18 amino acids. With V trimmed by 5 bases and J by 2 bases, 12 bases remained unmatched.

This clonotype has a count of ten or more. A library prepared for alpha chains yielded this beta chain as an off-target read; its size is of little meaning. The chain combines TRBV12-3 or TRBV12-4 with TRBJ1-5; 8 bases agree with TRBD1. The CDR3 extends over 13 amino acids. The V segment lost 7 bases and the J segment 6 bases; nucleotides outside the gene matches: 5. The CDR3 spells CASMDRVGQPQHF. CDR3 DNA: TGTGCCAGCATGGACAGGGTGGGTCAGCCCCAGCATTTT.

The sample holds many counts of this clonotype. This beta chain is off target for a library built for alpha chains, so its abundance means little. The J gene is TRBJ1-1, the V gene TRBV20-1; D not resolved. Looked up from germline, CDR1 is DFQATT and CDR2 is SNEGSKA (reference sequence). The CDR3 is made up of 12 amino acids. The V end was cut by 5 bases, the J end by 2 bases, with 9 bases between. CDR3 amino acids: CSARTDNTEAFF. The CDR3 nucleotides are TGCAGTGCTCGGACGGATAACACTGAAGCTTTCTTT.

This clonotype has at least ten counts. Since the library was made to target alpha chains, this beta chain is a stray read and its abundance is not meaningful. The CDR3 here is CSASSQGQGVYEQYF. CDR3 bases: TGCAGTGCTAGCTCCCAGGGACAGGGGGTCTACGAGCAGTACTTC. The chain recombines TRBV20-1 with TRBJ2-7; 11 bases fit TRBD1. Germline V CDR1 and CDR2: DFQATT, SNEGSKA (reference sequence). CDR3 length equals 15 residues. V shed 3 bases and J 3 bases; nucleotides not matched to a gene: 7.

This clonotype was counted at least ten times. This beta chain is a stray read from a library made for alpha chains; its abundance is not meaningful. V and J are TRBV12-5 and TRBJ2-7; D perhaps matches TRBD2 (6 bases). The germline gives CDR1 LGHNT, CDR2 FRNRAP. V was pared by 7 bases and J by 4 bases, with 8 bases between. The CDR3 runs to 11 residues. The CDR3: CASARGYEQYF. The CDR3, as DNA: TGTGCTAGTGCCCGGGGGTACGAGCAGTACTTC.

There are many counts of this clonotype. In a library made to pick up alpha chains, this beta chain is a stray read with a size that means little. CDR3 DNA sequence: TGCGCCAGCAGCCAGGCCGACAGGGAGAACACTGAAGCTTTCTTT. It codes for CASSQADRENTEAFF. The J gene is TRBJ1-1, the V gene TRBV4-1; 7 bases are shared with TRBD1. V lost 3 bases and J lost 1; bases outside the gene matches: 5. The V gene's germline CDR1 is MGHRA and CDR2 YSYEKL. CDR3 size: 15 residues.

This clonotype was counted many times. In a library made to pick up alpha chains, this beta chain is a stray read with a size that means little. The genes are TRBV2 and TRBJ2-2, with a tentative D call TRBD2 (5 bases). From germline, CDR1 is SNHLY and CDR2 FYNNEI. The CDR3 spans 15 residues. V lost 5 bases to trimming and J lost 6 bases, with 16 bases between them. The CDR3 DNA sequence: TGTGCCAGCAGTTCGGGGAATGTGTCTCCCGGGGAGCTGTTTTTT. This codes for CASSSGNVSPGELFF.

This clonotype was counted ten times or more. Within a library made for alpha chains, this beta chain is off target, and its count is uninformative. The chain couples TRBV19 to TRBJ1-2; TRBD1 is a possible D gene (6 bases). Per germline, CDR1 LNHDA and CDR2 SQIVND (reference sequence). The CDR3 has 13 amino acids. V was trimmed by 5 bases and J by 4 bases, leaving 11 bases between them. CDR3 sequence: CASSFRGLYGYTF. In DNA form, the CDR3 reads TGTGCCAGTAGTTTCAGGGGTCTCTATGGCTACACCTTC.

This clonotype was counted ten times or more. This beta chain is a stray read from a library made for alpha chains; its abundance is not meaningful. The rearrangement uses TRBV7-9 and TRBJ2-2; the D is unclear. The V end was cut by 10 bases, the J end by 3 bases, with 15 bases between. CDR3 length equals 14 residues. Germline CDR1 is SEHNR and CDR2 is FQNEAQ (reference sequence). CDR3 sequence (DNA): TGTGCCAATTACGATGGCAGCTACACCGGGGAGCTGTTTTTT. As protein: CANYDGSYTGELFF.

By share, this clonotype counts as medium-sized. This beta chain is an unintended read in a library built for alpha chains; its size means little. V and J are TRBV7-2 and TRBJ1-1; 8 positions match TRBD1. This CDR3 is built from 14 residues. Trimming cost V 5 bases and J 2 bases; bases outside gene matches: 4. CDR1 and CDR2 (germline): SGHTA, FQGNSA. CDR3 loop: CASSTGQANTEAFF. In nucleotides, the CDR3 is TGTGCCAGCAGCACGGGACAGGCCAACACTGAAGCTTTCTTT.

This clonotype showed up many times. The library was designed around alpha chains, so this beta chain is a stray read whose abundance carries little weight. This chain links TRBV20-1 with TRBJ2-7; D gene unclear. CDR3 length: 11 amino acids. Germline CDR1 DFQATT, CDR2 SNEGSKA (reference sequence). Trimming removed 8 bases at V and 2 bases at J, with 10 bases between. The CDR3 nucleotides are TGCAGTTTGTCAGATCCCTACGAGCAGTACTTC. Amino acids: CSLSDPYEQYF.

This clonotype was seen ten or more times. With the library built for alpha chains, this beta chain is off target and its frequency is not meaningful. This chain uses TRBV23-1 with TRBJ2-7; D gene uncertain. TRBV23-1 is recorded as an ORF, its role being uncertain. V dropped 11 bases and J dropped 2 bases, with 10 bases sitting between them. The CDR3 sequence is 11 residues long. CDR3 sequence reads: CAWSAPYEQYV. In DNA, the CDR3 is TGCGCCTGGAGTGCCCCCTACGAGCAGTACGTC.

This clonotype was seen only a few times. This beta chain appears as a stray read in a library generated for alpha chains; its size is not informative. The rearrangement joins TRBV4-2 to TRBJ1-2, with TRBD1 as a possible D gene (6 bases). This CDR3 has 17 amino acids. Germline-derived CDR1 and CDR2 are LGHNA and YNFKEQ. V lost 0 bases, J lost 5 bases, and 19 bases lay in between. CDR3 DNA: TGTGCCAGCAGCCAAGACCCTCAAGGGGGGACAACTTATGGCTACACCTTC. This gives the protein CASSQDPQGGTTYGYTF.

This clonotype was picked up many times. This beta chain lies outside the target of a library built for alpha chains; its clone size means little. For the CDR3, the DNA is TGTGCCAGCTCAGCGGGAACAGGCAATCAGCCCCAGCATTTT. Residues: CASSAGTGNQPQHF. The chain links TRBV18 to TRBJ1-5; D is unresolved. CDR1 is KGHSH, CDR2 LQKENI, per germline. V lost 5 bases to trimming and J lost 2 bases, with 10 bases between them. The CDR3 totals 14 residues.

There are many counts of this clonotype. This beta chain represents an off-target read in a library built for alpha chains; its size is of limited meaning. V is TRBV18 and J is TRBJ2-7; no clear D. CDR1 KGHSH and CDR2 LQKENI come from the germline V gene. This CDR3 is built from 12 residues. Trimming removed 6 bases at V and 7 bases at J, with 13 bases between. The CDR3 nucleotides read TGTGCCAGCTCGCGGAGCAATGGGGAGCAGTACTTC. Amino acids: CASSRSNGEQYF.

This clonotype is judged medium-sized. For a library built for alpha chains, this beta chain is a stray read; little rests on its size. J is TRBJ2-5 and V is TRBV6-5, with TRBD2 matching over 11 bases. Trimming removed 0 bases from V and 5 bases from J; junction bases left unmatched: 11. The CDR3 loop spans 18 amino acids. The germline CDR1 and CDR2 sequences are MNHEY and SVGAGI. The DNA of the CDR3 is TGTGCCAGCAGTTACTCCCCGTTCCTTAGCGGGGGGGCCGAGACCCAGTACTTC. This sequence encodes CASSYSPFLSGGAETQYF.

This clonotype has a count of ten or more. Found in a library prepared for alpha chains, this beta chain is an off-target read, and its abundance has little meaning. The chain employs TRBV18 and TRBJ2-7; no definite D call. CDR3 length equals 13 residues. V lost 3 bases and J lost 5, with 11 bases in between. Germline V gene data show CDR1 as KGHSH and CDR2 as LQKENI. The CDR3 loop reads CASSPGVNNEQYF. DNA of the CDR3: TGTGCCAGCTCACCCGGAGTGAATAACGAGCAGTACTTC.

In this sample, this clonotype turned up many times. This beta chain turned up in a library designed for alpha chains; as an off-target read, its abundance says little. This rearrangement joins TRBV6-1 to TRBJ2-2; no firm D call. V was shortened by 5 bases and J by 0 bases, with 10 bases between the two germline ends. The V gene's germline CDR1 is MNHNS and CDR2 SASEGT. The CDR3 loop spans 15 amino acids. CDR3 sequence (DNA): TGTGCCAGCAGTCTGAAGGGCGCGAACACCGGGGAGCTGTTTTTT. Translation gives CASSLKGANTGELFF.

This clonotype was seen at least ten times. This beta chain is off target for a library built for alpha chains, so its abundance means little. The rearrangement uses TRBV7-2 and TRBJ2-3, with TRBD2 identical over 10 bases. Germline CDR1 and CDR2: SGHTA and FQGNSA. V was pared by 1 base and J by 1 base, with 2 bases of the junction left unmatched. CDR3 length equals 16 residues. Written as DNA, the CDR3 is TGTGCCAGCAGCTTAGTCGGACTAGCGGGCACAGATACGCAGTATTTT. It specifies CASSLVGLAGTDTQYF. Full variable domain (outside the CDR3, taken from reference TRBV7-2 and TRBJ2-3): GAGVSQSPSNKVTEKGKDVELRCDPISGHTALYWYRQSLGQGLEFLIYFQGNSAPDKSGLPSDRFSAERTGGSVSTLTIQRTQQEDSAVYLCASSLVGLAGTDTQYFGPGTRLTVL.

A few counts support this clonotype. This beta chain is a stray sequence in a library constructed for alpha chains; its clone size is not meaningful. This chain joins TRBV7-2 and TRBJ2-3; 9 bases map to TRBD2. The germline V gene encodes CDR1 SGHTA and CDR2 FQGNSA. The length of the CDR3 is 15 residues. The J segment lost 6 bases and the V segment lost 3 bases, leaving 7 bases of the junction unmatched. The chain's CDR3 is CASSFSGGIGDTQYF. CDR3 DNA: TGTGCCAGCAGCTTTAGCGGGGGAATAGGGGATACGCAGTATTTT. The variable domain in full, with the rest retrieved from reference TRBV7-2 and TRBJ2-3, is GAGVSQSPSNKVTEKGKDVELRCDPISGHTALYWYRQSLGQGLEFLIYFQGNSAPDKSGLPSDRFSAERTGGSVSTLTIQRTQQEDSAVYLCASSFSGGIGDTQYFGPGTRLTVL.

This clonotype has at least ten counts. This beta chain is a stray read from a library made for alpha chains; its abundance is not meaningful. The chain links TRBV19 to TRBJ2-3; 13 bases align to TRBD2. The CDR3 spans 18 residues. The germline CDR1 and CDR2 sequences are LNHDA and SQIVND (reference sequence). Unmatched junction bases numbered 8, after V lost 5 bases and J lost 0 bases. This CDR3 reads CASSPRLAGGYSTDTQYF. In nucleotides, the CDR3 is TGTGCCAGTAGTCCTCGACTAGCGGGGGGCTATAGCACAGATACGCAGTATTTT.

This clonotype was recorded many times. This beta chain is a stray sequence in a library constructed for alpha chains; its clone size is not meaningful. The chain links TRBV4-3 to TRBJ2-5; D gene unclear. Germline loops: CDR1 LGHNA, CDR2 YSLEER. The CDR3 sequence is 14 residues long. V shed 2 bases and J shed 0 bases, with 7 bases lying between them. CDR3 amino acids: CASSQMMYQETQYF. CDR3 sequence (DNA): TGCGCCAGCAGCCAAATGATGTACCAAGAGACCCAGTACTTC.